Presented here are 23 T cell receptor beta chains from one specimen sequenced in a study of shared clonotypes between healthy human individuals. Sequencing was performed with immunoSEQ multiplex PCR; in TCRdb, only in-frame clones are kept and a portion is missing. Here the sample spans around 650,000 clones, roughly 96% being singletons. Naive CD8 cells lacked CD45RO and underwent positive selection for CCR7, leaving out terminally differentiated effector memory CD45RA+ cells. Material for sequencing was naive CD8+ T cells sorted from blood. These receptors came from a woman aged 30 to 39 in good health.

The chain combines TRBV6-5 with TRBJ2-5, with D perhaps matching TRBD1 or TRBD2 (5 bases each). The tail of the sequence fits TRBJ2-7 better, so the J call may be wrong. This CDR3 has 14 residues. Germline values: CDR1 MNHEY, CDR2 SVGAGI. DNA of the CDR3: TGTGCCAGCAGTCCGGGACGAGAGATCTACGAGCAGTACTTC. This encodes CASSPGREIYEQYF.

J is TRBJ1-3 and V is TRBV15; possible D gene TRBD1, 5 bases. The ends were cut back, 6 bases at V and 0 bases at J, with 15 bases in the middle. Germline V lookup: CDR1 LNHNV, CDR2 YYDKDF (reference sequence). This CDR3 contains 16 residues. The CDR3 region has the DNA TGTGCCACCAGGGATCTTAGGGGTTCCTCTGGAAACACCATATATTTT. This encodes CATRDLRGSSGNTIYF.

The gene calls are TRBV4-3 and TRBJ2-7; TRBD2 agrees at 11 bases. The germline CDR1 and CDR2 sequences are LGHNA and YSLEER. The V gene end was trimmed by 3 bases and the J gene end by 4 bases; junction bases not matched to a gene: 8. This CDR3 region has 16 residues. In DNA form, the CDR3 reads TGCGCCAGCAGCCAGAGACTAGCGGGATCCGATTACGAGCAGTACTTC. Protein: CASSQRLAGSDYEQYF.

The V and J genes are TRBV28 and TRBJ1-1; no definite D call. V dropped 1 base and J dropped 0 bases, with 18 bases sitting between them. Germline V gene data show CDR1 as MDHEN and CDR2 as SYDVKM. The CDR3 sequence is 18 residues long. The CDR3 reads CASSLLVLIEEVNTEAFF. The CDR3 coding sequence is TGTGCCAGCAGTTTATTGGTCTTGATAGAAGAGGTGAACACTGAAGCTTTCTTT.

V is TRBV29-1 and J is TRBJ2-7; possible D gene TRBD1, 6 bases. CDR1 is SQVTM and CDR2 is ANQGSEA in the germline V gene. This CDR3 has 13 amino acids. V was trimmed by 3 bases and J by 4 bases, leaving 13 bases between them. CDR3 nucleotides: TGCAGCGTTGACATACAGGGTGGATACGAGCAGTACTTC. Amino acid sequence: CSVDIQGGYEQYF.

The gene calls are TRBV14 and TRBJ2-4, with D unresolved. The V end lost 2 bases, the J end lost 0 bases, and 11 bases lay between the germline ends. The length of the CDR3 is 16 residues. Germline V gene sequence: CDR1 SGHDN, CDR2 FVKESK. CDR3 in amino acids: CASSQSSPIAKNIQYF. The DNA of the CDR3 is TGTGCCAGCAGCCAATCCAGCCCTATAGCCAAAAACATTCAGTACTTC.

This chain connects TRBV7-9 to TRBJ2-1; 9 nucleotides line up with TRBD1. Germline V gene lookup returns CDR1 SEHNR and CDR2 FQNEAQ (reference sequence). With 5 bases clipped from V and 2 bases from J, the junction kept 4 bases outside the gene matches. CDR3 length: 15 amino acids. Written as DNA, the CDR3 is TGTGCCAGCAGCAGTACAGGGGGCGCCTACAATGAGCAGTTCTTC. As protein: CASSSTGGAYNEQFF. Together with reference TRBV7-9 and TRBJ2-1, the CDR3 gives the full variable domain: DTGVSQNPRHKITKRGQNVTFRCDPISEHNRLYWYRQTLGQGPEFLTYFQNEAQLEKSRLLSDRFSAERPKGSFSTLEIQRTEQGDSAMYLCASSSTGGAYNEQFFGPGTRLTVL.

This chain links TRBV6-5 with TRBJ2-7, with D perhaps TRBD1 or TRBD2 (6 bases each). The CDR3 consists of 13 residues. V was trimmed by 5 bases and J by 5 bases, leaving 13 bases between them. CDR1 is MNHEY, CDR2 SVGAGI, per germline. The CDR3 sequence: CASSNREAHEQYF. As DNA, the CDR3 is TGTGCCAGCAGTAACAGGGAGGCCCACGAGCAGTACTTC.

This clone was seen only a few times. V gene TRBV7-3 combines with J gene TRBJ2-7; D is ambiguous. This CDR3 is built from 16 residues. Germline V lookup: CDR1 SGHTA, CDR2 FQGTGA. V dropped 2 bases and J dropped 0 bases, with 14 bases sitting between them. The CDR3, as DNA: TGTGCCAGCAGCTTATTTGCCCCTGATAGCTCCTACGAGCAGTACTTC. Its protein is CASSLFAPDSSYEQYF.

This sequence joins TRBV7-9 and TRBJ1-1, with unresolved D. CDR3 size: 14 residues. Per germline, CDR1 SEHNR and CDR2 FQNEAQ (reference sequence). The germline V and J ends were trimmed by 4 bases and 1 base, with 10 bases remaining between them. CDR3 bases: TGTGCCAGCAGCTCCGGGGTAGGGAACACTGAAGCTTTCTTT. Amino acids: CASSSGVGNTEAFF.

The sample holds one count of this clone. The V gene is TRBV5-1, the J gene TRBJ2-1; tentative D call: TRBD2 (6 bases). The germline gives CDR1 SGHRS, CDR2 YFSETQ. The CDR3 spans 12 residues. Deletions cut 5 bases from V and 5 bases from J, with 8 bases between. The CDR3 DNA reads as TGCGCCAGCAGAGCGGGCCACAATGAGCAGTTCTTC. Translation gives CASRAGHNEQFF. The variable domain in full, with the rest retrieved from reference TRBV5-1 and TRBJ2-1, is KAGVTQTPRYLIKTRGQQVTLSCSPISGHRSVSWYQQTPGQGLQFLFEYFSETQRNKGNFPGRFSGRQFSNSRSEMNVSTLELGDSALYLCASRAGHNEQFFGPGTRLTVL.

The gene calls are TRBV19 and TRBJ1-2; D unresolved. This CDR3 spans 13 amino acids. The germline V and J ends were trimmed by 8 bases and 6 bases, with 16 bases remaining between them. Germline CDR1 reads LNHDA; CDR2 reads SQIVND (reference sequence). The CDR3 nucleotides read TGTGCCAGTGCGCTGGTCTGGTACGATGGCTACACCTTC. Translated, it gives CASALVWYDGYTF.

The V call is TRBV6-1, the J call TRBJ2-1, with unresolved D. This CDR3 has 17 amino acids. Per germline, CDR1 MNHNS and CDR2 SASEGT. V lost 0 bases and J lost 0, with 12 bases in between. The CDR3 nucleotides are TGTGCCAGCAGTGAAGCTGCAACAGCCAGCTCCTACAATGAGCAGTTCTTC. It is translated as CASSEAATASSYNEQFF.

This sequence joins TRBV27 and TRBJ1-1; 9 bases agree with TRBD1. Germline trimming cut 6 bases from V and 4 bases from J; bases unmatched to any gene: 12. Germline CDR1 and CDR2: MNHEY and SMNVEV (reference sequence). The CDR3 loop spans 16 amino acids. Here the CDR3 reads CASSYSTGGYGTEAFF. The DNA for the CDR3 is TGTGCCAGCAGCTATTCAACAGGGGGCTATGGCACTGAAGCTTTCTTT.

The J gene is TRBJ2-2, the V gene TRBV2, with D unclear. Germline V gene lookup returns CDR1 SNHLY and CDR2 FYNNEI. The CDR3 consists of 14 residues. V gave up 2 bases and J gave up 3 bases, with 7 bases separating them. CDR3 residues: CASSETTYTGELFF. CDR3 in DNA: TGTGCCAGCAGTGAAACTACTTACACCGGGGAGCTGTTTTTT.

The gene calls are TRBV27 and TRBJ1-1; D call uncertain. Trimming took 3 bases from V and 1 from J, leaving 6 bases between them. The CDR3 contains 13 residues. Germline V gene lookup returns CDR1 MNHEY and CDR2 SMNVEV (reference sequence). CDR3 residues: CASSFAANTEAFF. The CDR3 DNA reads TGTGCCAGCAGTTTCGCCGCGAACACTGAAGCTTTCTTT.

The CDR3 nucleotides are TGTGCCAGCAGTGGTATACGTCCTTCCGGGACAGACGCTTATGAGCAGTACTTC. Its protein product is CASSGIRPSGTDAYEQYF. The chain has TRBV6-1 and TRBJ2-7; the match to TRBD1 covers 7 bases. Germline loops: CDR1 MNHNS, CDR2 SASEGT. CDR3 length equals 18 residues. J was trimmed by 7 bases and V by 4 bases; bases with no gene match: 22.

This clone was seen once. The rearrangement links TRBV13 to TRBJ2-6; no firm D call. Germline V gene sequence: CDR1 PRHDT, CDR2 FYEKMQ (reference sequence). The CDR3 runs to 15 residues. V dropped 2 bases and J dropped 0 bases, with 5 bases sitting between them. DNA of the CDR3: TGTGCCAGCAGCTTACAGATCTCTGGGGCCAACGTCCTGACTTTC. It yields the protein CASSLQISGANVLTF. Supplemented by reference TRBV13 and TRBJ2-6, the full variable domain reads AAGVIQSPRHLIKEKRETATLKCYPIPRHDTVYWYQQGPGQDPQFLISFYEKMQSDKGSIPDRFSAQQFSDYHSELNMSSLELGDSALYFCASSLQISGANVLTFGAGSRLTVL.

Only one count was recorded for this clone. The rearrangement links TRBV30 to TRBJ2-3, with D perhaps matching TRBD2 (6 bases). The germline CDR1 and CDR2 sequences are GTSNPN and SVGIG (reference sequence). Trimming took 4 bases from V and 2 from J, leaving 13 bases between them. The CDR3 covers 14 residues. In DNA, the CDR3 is TGTGCCTGGAATCTCGGGACTTCCACAGATACGCAGTATTTT. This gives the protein CAWNLGTSTDTQYF.

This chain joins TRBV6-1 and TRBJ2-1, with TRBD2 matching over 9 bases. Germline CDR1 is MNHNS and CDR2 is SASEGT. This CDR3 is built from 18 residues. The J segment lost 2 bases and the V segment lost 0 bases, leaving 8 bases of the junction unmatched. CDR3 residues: CASSEALEREDPYNEQFF. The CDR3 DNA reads TGTGCCAGCAGTGAAGCGCTCGAGCGGGAGGACCCCTACAATGAGCAGTTCTTC.

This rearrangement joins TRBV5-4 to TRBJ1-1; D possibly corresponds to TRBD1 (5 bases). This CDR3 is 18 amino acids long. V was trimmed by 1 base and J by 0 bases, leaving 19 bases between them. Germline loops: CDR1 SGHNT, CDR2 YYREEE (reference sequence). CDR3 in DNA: TGTGCCAGCAGCTTGTACCCTGGGGCAGGCTCTATGAACACTGAAGCTTTCTTT. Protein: CASSLYPGAGSMNTEAFF.

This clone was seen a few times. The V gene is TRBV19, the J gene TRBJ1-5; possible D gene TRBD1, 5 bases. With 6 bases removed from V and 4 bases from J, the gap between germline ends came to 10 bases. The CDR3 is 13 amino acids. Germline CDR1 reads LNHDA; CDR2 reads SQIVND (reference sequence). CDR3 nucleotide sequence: TGTGCCAGTAGCCAGGGAATGAATCAGCCCCAGCATTTT. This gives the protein CASSQGMNQPQHF.

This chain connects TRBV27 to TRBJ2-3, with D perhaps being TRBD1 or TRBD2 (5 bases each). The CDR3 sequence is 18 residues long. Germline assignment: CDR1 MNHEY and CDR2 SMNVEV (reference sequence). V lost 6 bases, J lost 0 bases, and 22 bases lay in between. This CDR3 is CASRPHPGTGPSTDTQYF. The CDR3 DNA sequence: TGTGCCAGCAGGCCACACCCCGGGACGGGGCCCAGCACAGATACGCAGTATTTT.